These 32 T cell receptor beta chains came from one sample sequenced in a study of cytomegalovirus exposure and HLA in healthy donors. Use of 60 Vbeta and 13 Jbeta primers characterized the PCR. Libraries were prepared by immunoSEQ multiplex PCR; TCRdb keeps only in-frame clonotypes and omits some of them. The sample has about 190,000 clones; about 77% are singletons. Sequencing input: PBMCs. The source is a young man in good health and CMV-seropositive.

J is TRBJ2-7 and V is TRBV7-2; TRBD1 matches 8 bases. V lost 6 bases to trimming and J lost 4 bases; unmatched junction nucleotides: 11. Per the germline V gene, CDR1 is SGHTA and CDR2 is FQGNSA. This CDR3 contains 15 residues. In DNA form, the CDR3 reads TGTGCCAGCAGTACCCTTCCAGGGGGCGGGTACGAGCAGTACTTC. It codes for CASSTLPGGGYEQYF.

This clone was recorded once. This chain connects TRBV9 to TRBJ2-5; D gene ambiguous. V was cut by 4 bases and J by 0 bases, with 7 bases left in between. Per germline, CDR1 SGDLS and CDR2 YYNGEE. CDR3 size: 13 residues. CDR3 DNA sequence: TGTGCCAGCAGCTCCCAGTACCAAGAGACCCAGTACTTC. It is translated as CASSSQYQETQYF. Using reference TRBV9 and TRBJ2-5 for the parts outside the CDR3, the full variable domain is DSGVTQTPKHLITATGQRVTLRCSPRSGDLSVYWYQQSLDQGLQFLIQYYNGEERAKGNILERFSAQQFPDLHSELNLSSLELGDSALYFCASSSQYQETQYFGPGTRLLVL.

This rearrangement joins TRBV12-2 to TRBJ2-7; TRBD2, the table's D call, was not compared with the DNA. TRBV12-2 is assigned pseudogene status. This CDR3 region has 17 residues. CDR3 sequence: CASRSCSSGESPNEQYF. The DNA for the CDR3 is TGTGCAAGTCGCTCGTGTTCTAGCGGGGAAAGCCCCAACGAGCAGTACTTC.

This chain joins TRBV20-1 and TRBJ2-7; D gene ambiguous. The CDR3 is 11 residues long. Germline V gives CDR1 DFQATT, CDR2 SNEGSKA (reference sequence). With 3 bases removed from V and 3 bases from J, the gap between germline ends came to 6 bases. Here the CDR3 reads CSASQNYEQYF. The CDR3 bases are TGCAGTGCTAGCCAAAACTACGAGCAGTACTTC.

The gene calls are TRBV7-2 and TRBJ2-7, with TRBD1 identical over 8 bases. This CDR3 has 15 residues. J gave up 0 bases and V 2 bases, and 3 bases lay outside the gene matches. Germline V gives CDR1 SGHTA, CDR2 FQGNSA. Here the CDR3 reads CASSLRTGLSYEQYF. The CDR3 nucleotides are TGTGCCAGCAGCTTAAGGACAGGGCTCTCCTACGAGCAGTACTTC.

The chain uses TRBV5-1 and TRBJ1-5; a possible D gene is TRBD1 (5 bases). CDR1 and CDR2 (germline): SGHRS, YFSETQ. CDR3 length equals 15 residues. V dropped 1 base and J dropped 1 base, with 9 bases sitting between them. This chain's CDR3 is CASSLLGGSNQPQHF. The CDR3 DNA reads as TGCGCCAGCAGCTTGCTTGGGGGGAGCAATCAGCCCCAGCATTTT.

This clone was seen just once. This chain links TRBV18 with TRBJ2-1, with D possibly being TRBD2 (6 bases). The CDR3 sequence is 14 residues long. The V and J ends lost 3 bases and 5 bases respectively, with 11 bases between them. CDR1 and CDR2 from the germline V gene are KGHSH and LQKENI. CDR3 region: CASSPRTNNNEQFF. As DNA, the CDR3 is TGTGCCAGCTCACCTAGGACTAATAACAATGAGCAGTTCTTC.

This clone occurred a few times. V usage is TRBV13 and J usage is TRBJ2-7; possible D gene TRBD1, 6 bases. The CDR3 runs to 14 residues. Trimming removed 4 bases from V and 3 bases from J, with 13 bases in between. Germline-derived CDR1 and CDR2 are PRHDT and FYEKMQ (reference sequence). For the CDR3, the DNA is TGTGCCAGCAGCTCCTCGGACAGTAGCTACGAGCAGTACTTC. Residues: CASSSSDSSYEQYF.

The chain links TRBV5-1 to TRBJ1-6; D perhaps matches TRBD1 (5 bases). V was trimmed by 0 bases and J by 2 bases, leaving 6 bases between them. CDR3 length: 15 residues. Germline CDR1 SGHRS, CDR2 YFSETQ. CDR3 nucleotide sequence: TGCGCCAGCAGCTTGGCACAGGCCTATAATTCACCCCTCCACTTT. Translating it yields CASSLAQAYNSPLHF.

This rearrangement joins TRBV9 to TRBJ2-5, with 7 nucleotides matching TRBD2. This CDR3 region has 15 residues. The germline V gene has CDR1 SGDLS and CDR2 YYNGEE. The junction had 5 bases not matched to a gene; V was cut back by 2 bases and J by 1 base. CDR3 amino acids: CASSVFSGVQETQYF. The CDR3 DNA follows: TGTGCCAGCAGCGTCTTCAGCGGGGTCCAAGAGACCCAGTACTTC.

The chain couples TRBV6-1 to TRBJ1-2, with TRBD1 as a possible D gene (6 bases). This CDR3 comprises 13 residues. The V gene's germline CDR1 is MNHNS and CDR2 SASEGT. The V end lost 6 bases, the J end lost 7 bases, and 15 bases lay between the germline ends. CDR3 in amino acids: CASRLDRSGGYTF. The CDR3 bases are TGTGCCAGCAGACTAGACAGGTCTGGTGGCTACACCTTC.

This clone was observed once. V usage is TRBV6-1 and J usage is TRBJ1-1; D gene unclear. V lost 2 bases, J lost 4 bases, and 26 bases lay in between. CDR1 and CDR2 (germline): MNHNS, SASEGT. The CDR3 runs to 19 residues. The CDR3 sequence: CASSELLSMRIGRGTEAFF. The CDR3 nucleotides read TGTGCCAGCAGTGAACTCCTATCAATGCGGATAGGTCGCGGCACTGAAGCTTTCTTT.

The chain recombines TRBV19 with TRBJ1-1; TRBD1 matches at 8 bases. This CDR3 contains 14 residues. CDR1 is LNHDA and CDR2 is SQIVND in the germline V gene (reference sequence). V gave up 3 bases and J gave up 5 bases; unmatched junction bases: 5. CDR3 amino acids: CASSIQGAGTEAFF. The CDR3 region has the DNA TGTGCCAGTAGTATCCAGGGGGCCGGGACTGAAGCTTTCTTT.

The rearrangement uses TRBV4-3 and TRBJ2-5; 9 nucleotides align to TRBD1. Matching the DNA end better, TRBJ2-7 makes the J call doubtful. In germline, CDR1 is LGHNA, CDR2 YSLEER. The CDR3 consists of 15 residues. This CDR3 is CASSQAPGTGYEQYF. CDR3 coding DNA: TGCGCCAGCAGCCAAGCCCCCGGGACAGGGTACGAGCAGTACTTC.

The genes are TRBV5-6 and TRBJ2-5; 8 bases line up with TRBD2. Judging by the DNA end, TRBJ2-7 fits better; the J call may be wrong. CDR1 and CDR2 (germline): SGHDT, YYEEEE. CDR3 length equals 14 residues. CDR3 in amino acids: CASSFSGILREQYF. The CDR3 DNA reads as TGTGCCAGCAGCTTTAGCGGGATTCTCCGCGAGCAGTACTTC.

The V call is TRBV15, the J call TRBJ2-7; the match to TRBD1 covers 9 bases. Germline assignment: CDR1 LNHNV and CDR2 YYDKDF (reference sequence). V was pared by 3 bases and J by 6 bases, with 9 bases of the junction left unmatched. This CDR3 comprises 15 residues. Here the CDR3 DNA reads TGTGCCACCAGCAGCTCCGGGACAGGGTCTGGCGAGCAGTACTTC. It codes for CATSSSGTGSGEQYF.

The chain links TRBV6-6 to TRBJ2-5, with 10 bases identical to TRBD1. The CDR3 contains 12 residues. Trimming took 4 bases from V and 14 from J; bases not matched to a gene: 7. In germline, CDR1 is MNHNY, CDR2 SVGAGI (reference sequence). CDR3 nucleotide sequence: TGTGCCAGCAGTTTGTCGGGACAGGGGATATACTTC. It yields the protein CASSLSGQGIYF.

This clone was counted only a few times. The V gene is TRBV21-1, the J gene TRBJ2-7; the table's TRBD2 call for D was not verified on the DNA. TRBV21-1 is marked as a pseudogene. This CDR3 is built from 16 residues. The CDR3: CARRGALAQSSYEQYF. DNA for the CDR3: TGTGCCAGAAGGGGAGCTCTAGCGCAGAGCTCCTACGAGCAGTACTTC.

This CDR3 reads CASSQLTGTSGSYEQYF. CDR3 bases: TGCGCCAGCAGCCAGCTAACCGGGACTAGCGGTTCCTACGAGCAGTACTTC. The chain recombines TRBV4-3 with TRBJ2-7; 11 bases are a match to TRBD2. The ends lost 3 bases at V and 1 base at J; junction bases unmatched: 8. Germline values: CDR1 LGHNA, CDR2 YSLEER. The CDR3 runs to 17 residues.

The chain employs TRBV14 and TRBJ2-1; TRBD1 aligns across 7 bases. CDR3 length equals 15 residues. Germline lookup yields CDR1 SGHDN and CDR2 FVKESK. The ends lost 4 bases at V and 4 bases at J; junction bases unmatched: 7. This CDR3 is CASSPYRGTYNEQFF. The CDR3, as DNA: TGTGCCAGCAGCCCCTACAGGGGAACGTACAATGAGCAGTTCTTC.

As for this clone: A junction end diverges from the germline sequence, so it may reflect a read error. V is TRBV5-4 and J is TRBJ2-7, with D maybe TRBD2 (5 bases). The CDR3 extends over 14 amino acids. Germline lookup yields CDR1 SGHNT and CDR2 YYREEE (reference sequence). DNA for the CDR3: TGTGCCAGCAGTTTGGACTCACGCGCCTACGAGCAGTACTTC. Its translation is CASSLDSRAYEQYF.

This chain joins TRBV7-6 and TRBJ1-1; 7 bases fit TRBD1. CDR1 and CDR2 from the germline V gene are SGHVS and FNYEAQ. The CDR3 spans 15 residues. Unmatched junction bases numbered 8, after V lost 1 base and J lost 6 bases. The CDR3 DNA reads TGTGCCAGCAGCTTAGGTAGGGGGCAGGGGGCTGAAGCTTTCTTT. It translates to CASSLGRGQGAEAFF.

V is TRBV6-4 and J is TRBJ1-1; 10 positions agree with TRBD1. Germline assignment: CDR1 MRHNA and CDR2 SNTAGT. V was pared by 6 bases and J by 7 bases, with 5 bases of the junction left unmatched. The CDR3 has 13 residues. In DNA form, the CDR3 reads TGTGCCAGCAGCCGGGACAGGGGCTTTGAAGCTTTCTTT. Its protein product is CASSRDRGFEAFF.

The CDR3 loop is CASSPPGQAGEKLFF. DNA of the CDR3: TGTGCCAGCAGTCCGCCGGGACAGGCGGGTGAAAAACTGTTTTTT. V and J are TRBV28 and TRBJ1-4; 8 bases are a match to TRBD1. This CDR3 comprises 15 residues. CDR1 and CDR2 from the germline V gene are MDHEN and SYDVKM. V dropped 5 bases and J dropped 7; count of bases not matched to a gene: 9.

The V and J genes are TRBV7-9 and TRBJ2-5; D not certain. V lost 1 base and J lost 4, with 7 bases in between. Germline V CDR1 and CDR2: SEHNR, FQNEAQ (reference sequence). The CDR3 is 13 residues long. CDR3 nucleotides: TGTGCCAGCAGCTTAGGAGGATCAGAGACCCAGTACTTC. Its protein is CASSLGGSETQYF.

The chain couples TRBV5-8 to TRBJ2-1; 9 nucleotides agree with TRBD1. The V segment lost 2 bases and the J segment 8 bases; nucleotides outside the gene matches: 8. This CDR3 region has 15 residues. CDR1 is SGHTS, CDR2 YDEGEE, per germline. The CDR3 is CASSFRDRARDEQFF. CDR3 DNA sequence: TGTGCCAGCAGCTTCCGGGACAGGGCAAGGGATGAGCAGTTCTTC.

This clone appeared a single time. V gene TRBV18 combines with J gene TRBJ2-1, with 7 bases identical to TRBD1. CDR3 length: 18 residues. CDR1 is KGHSH and CDR2 is LQKENI in the germline V gene. V lost 5 bases and J lost 1; bases outside the gene matches: 14. The CDR3, as DNA: TGTGCCAGCTCAGCACGGGGCAGGGGGAACGCGTCCTACAATGAGCAGTTCTTC. Its protein product is CASSARGRGNASYNEQFF.

This clone has more than one count but fewer than ten. Germline and junction disagree at one end, which may indicate a read error. This chain links TRBV10-3 with TRBJ1-2; D is perhaps TRBD1 (5 bases). The CDR3 loop spans 14 amino acids. Germline values: CDR1 ENHRY, CDR2 SYGVKD. CDR3 bases: TGTGCCAGCAGTAGGGATCAGGGATCAGGTGGCTACACCTTC. Its translation is CASSRDQGSGGYTF.

V and J are TRBV7-2 and TRBJ2-2; 9 bases are shared with TRBD1. The germline V gene has CDR1 SGHTA and CDR2 FQGNSA. After removal of 10 bases from V and 4 bases from J, the junction contained 10 bases not matched to a gene. This CDR3 comprises 15 residues. In nucleotides, the CDR3 is TGTGCCATCAGGACAGGGGCCGCGAGCACCGGGGAGCTGTTTTTT. Translation: CAIRTGAASTGELFF.

The chain employs TRBV28 and TRBJ1-1, with D possibly matching TRBD1 (6 bases). V gave up 5 bases and J gave up 5 bases, with 12 bases separating them. The germline V gene has CDR1 MDHEN and CDR2 SYDVKM. The CDR3 consists of 13 residues. The CDR3 loop is CASSAGQSTEAFF. CDR3 DNA: TGTGCCAGCAGTGCTGGACAGTCGACTGAAGCTTTCTTT.

This clone was recorded a few times. The chain carries TRBV18 and TRBJ1-1; TRBD1 is a possible D gene (5 bases). Looked up from germline, CDR1 is KGHSH and CDR2 is LQKENI. With 4 bases removed from V and 6 bases from J, the gap between germline ends came to 15 bases. This CDR3 has 14 residues. The CDR3 reads CASSLSLTDSEAFF. Here the CDR3 DNA reads TGTGCCAGCTCACTTTCTCTGACAGATTCTGAAGCTTTCTTT.

J is TRBJ2-3 and V is TRBV27; 12 bases line up with TRBD1. J was trimmed by 4 bases and V by 4 bases; bases with no gene match: 18. CDR3 size: 20 residues. Germline CDR1 and CDR2: MNHEY and SMNVEV (reference sequence). Here the CDR3 DNA reads TGTGCCAGCAGTTCACTTACAATACTCCGGGACAGGGGGCGCGCAGATACGCAGTATTTT. It encodes CASSSLTILRDRGRADTQYF.